The 23 T cell receptor beta chains given below trace back to one sample, sequenced in a study of cytotoxic CD8 clonotypes in ibrutinib-treated CLL. Sequencing used immunoSEQ multiplex PCR; TCRdb keeps in-frame clones, though not all of them. The sample consists of tens of thousands of clones, roughly 49% of them appearing once. Sequenced material: PBMCs, taken at disease progression, from a patient treated with ibrutinib. The source of these receptors is a human donor with chronic lymphocytic leukemia.

This CDR3 is CASRKQGIYEQYF. CDR3 bases: TGTGCCAGCAGGAAACAGGGGATTTACGAGCAGTACTTC. The chain employs TRBV6-1 and TRBJ2-7, with 7 bases identical to TRBD1. V was pared by 6 bases and J by 4 bases, with 6 bases of the junction left unmatched. The length of the CDR3 is 13 residues. Germline loops: CDR1 MNHNS, CDR2 SASEGT.

The genes are TRBV28 and TRBJ2-3, with 8 bases matching TRBD1. There are 13 residues in the CDR3. Germline V gives CDR1 MDHEN, CDR2 SYDVKM. With 7 bases clipped from V and 4 bases from J, the junction kept 4 bases outside the gene matches. CDR3 protein: CASTDRGADTQYF. CDR3 in DNA: TGTGCCAGCACCGACAGGGGTGCAGATACGCAGTATTTT.

The chain employs TRBV5-6 and TRBJ2-7; D is uncertain. CDR1 SGHDT and CDR2 YYEEEE come from the germline V gene. The CDR3 consists of 14 residues. The ends were cut back, 5 bases at V and 1 base at J, with 13 bases in the middle. The CDR3 DNA reads TGTGCCAGCAGGTCCCTCGGCTCGTCCTACGAGCAGTACTTC. Amino acids: CASRSLGSSYEQYF.

The CDR3 sequence: CAIVTDSSLEQYF. DNA of the CDR3: TGTGCCATCGTAACAGACTCATCCCTCGAGCAGTACTTC. The chain recombines TRBV10-3 with TRBJ2-7; D gene unclear. The CDR3 contains 13 residues. V was trimmed by 8 bases and J by 6 bases, leaving 17 bases between them. The V gene's germline CDR1 is ENHRY and CDR2 SYGVKD.

This chain uses TRBV15 with TRBJ1-5, with 10 bases identical to TRBD1. The CDR3 extends over 15 amino acids. The trim removed 5 bases at V and 6 bases at J, leaving 7 bases unmatched. Germline CDR1 reads LNHNV; CDR2 reads YYDKDF (reference sequence). In DNA form, the CDR3 reads TGTGCCACCAGCTGGGGACAGGGGCCGGCTCAGCCCCAGCATTTT. Translated: CATSWGQGPAQPQHF.

The genes are TRBV28 and TRBJ1-5; D might be TRBD1 (5 bases). Trimming cost V 6 bases and J 5 bases, with 17 bases left between them. CDR1 MDHEN and CDR2 SYDVKM come from the germline V gene. The CDR3 contains 15 residues. The CDR3 sequence is CASSRLSGRDQPQHF. The CDR3 nucleotides are TGTGCCAGCAGCCGCCTATCAGGGCGCGATCAGCCCCAGCATTTT.

This clone was recorded only once. The CDR3 region is CSATPQVGYTF. DNA of the CDR3: TGCAGTGCAACCCCACAGGTTGGCTACACCTTC. The V and J genes are TRBV20-1 and TRBJ1-2; D possibly corresponds to TRBD1 (5 bases). The CDR3 extends over 11 amino acids. Germline CDR1 is DFQATT and CDR2 is SNEGSKA (reference sequence). Trimming pared 6 bases from V and 7 bases from J, leaving 12 bases between.

The gene calls are TRBV28 and TRBJ2-6; 10 bases line up with TRBD2. There are 20 residues in the CDR3. V lost 1 base to trimming and J lost 0 bases; unmatched junction nucleotides: 9. CDR1 and CDR2 (germline): MDHEN, SYDVKM. The CDR3 coding sequence is TGTGCCAGCAGTTTATCACGCCTAGCGGGGGCCTCCTCTGGGGCCAACGTCCTGACTTTC. Translating it yields CASSLSRLAGASSGANVLTF.

CDR3 loop: CASITMVSVYEQYF. CDR3 sequence (DNA): TGTGCCAGCATAACCATGGTGTCAGTCTACGAGCAGTACTTC. The V gene is TRBV2, the J gene TRBJ2-7; D gene ambiguous. V was cut by 7 bases and J by 3 bases, with 16 bases left in between. Germline V CDR1 and CDR2: SNHLY, FYNNEI. The CDR3 has 14 amino acids.

The table lists this clone with many counts. The rearrangement joins TRBV4-1 to TRBJ1-4, with D tentatively TRBD1 (5 bases). V was pared by 4 bases and J by 7 bases, with 16 bases between. Germline values: CDR1 MGHRA, CDR2 YSYEKL. CDR3 size: 15 residues. The CDR3 nucleotides are TGCGCCAGCAGCCGAATCCGGGGCACCGGTGAAAAACTGTTTTTT. Translated: CASSRIRGTGEKLFF.

This clone was detected once. This rearrangement joins TRBV18 to TRBJ1-5, with D possibly matching TRBD1 (6 bases). V lost 3 bases and J lost 5, with 11 bases in between. The CDR3 is 14 amino acids. Germline V gene sequence: CDR1 KGHSH, CDR2 LQKENI. The CDR3 spells CASSPGAGDQPQHF. Written as DNA, the CDR3 is TGTGCCAGCTCACCGGGGGCAGGGGATCAGCCCCAGCATTTT. The full variable domain, rest sourced from reference TRBV18 and TRBJ1-5, is NAGVMQNPRHLVRRRGQEARLRCSPMKGHSHVYWYRQLPEEGLKFMVYLQKENIIDESGMPKERFSAEFPKEGPSILRIQQVVRGDSAAYFCASSPGAGDQPQHFGDGTRLSIL.

This clone has a single count. The chain combines TRBV19 with TRBJ1-2; D not certain. V was cut by 1 base and J by 0 bases, with 6 bases left in between. This CDR3 is built from 14 residues. CDR1 is LNHDA, CDR2 SQIVND, per germline (reference sequence). In DNA, the CDR3 is TGTGCCAGTAGTATAGCCTTGACTAACTATGGCTACACCTTC. It yields the protein CASSIALTNYGYTF.

This clone has only a few counts. The chain uses TRBV7-2 and TRBJ2-3, with D possibly TRBD2 on 5 matching bases. V dropped 1 base and J dropped 3 bases, with 11 bases sitting between them. The CDR3 has 15 residues. CDR1 is SGHTA and CDR2 is FQGNSA in the germline V gene. DNA of the CDR3: TGTGCCAGCAGCTTAGTAAGCGGAACTACAGATACGCAGTATTTT. Translated, it gives CASSLVSGTTDTQYF.

CDR3 bases: TGTGCCAGCAGCTTATCCCCTCGAGCGGGGGATACGCAGTATTTT. This sequence encodes CASSLSPRAGDTQYF. The rearrangement uses TRBV7-2 and TRBJ2-3; 7 bases are shared with TRBD2. CDR1 is SGHTA and CDR2 is FQGNSA in the germline V gene. The J segment lost 6 bases and the V segment lost 2 bases, leaving 8 bases of the junction unmatched. This CDR3 contains 15 residues.

This clone was counted a single time. The CDR3, as DNA: TGTGCCAGTAGCCCGCAGGGTACTGGGGCCAACGTCCTGACTTTC. Its protein product is CASSPQGTGANVLTF. The rearrangement uses TRBV19 and TRBJ2-6, with a possible D match to TRBD1 (5 bases). Trimming pared 6 bases from V and 2 bases from J, leaving 11 bases between. The germline V gene encodes CDR1 LNHDA and CDR2 SQIVND (reference sequence). This CDR3 contains 15 residues.

This clone came up a few times. The CDR3 loop is CASSFLAGETQYF. DNA of the CDR3: TGTGCCAGCAGTTTCCTAGCGGGAGAGACCCAGTACTTC. The rearrangement uses TRBV28 and TRBJ2-5, with 8 bases fitting TRBD2. V shed 3 bases, J shed 4 bases, and the junction held 1 base outside the gene matches. Germline V gene data show CDR1 as MDHEN and CDR2 as SYDVKM. This CDR3 comprises 13 residues.

The J gene is TRBJ2-7, the V gene TRBV5-6; D remains ambiguous. Trimming took 3 bases from V and 0 from J, leaving 10 bases between them. The CDR3 spans 14 residues. Germline V gene data show CDR1 as SGHDT and CDR2 as YYEEEE. CDR3 in amino acids: CASSWGTGSYEQYF. DNA of the CDR3: TGTGCCAGCAGCTGGGGTACGGGCTCCTACGAGCAGTACTTC. The variable domain in full, completed from reference TRBV5-6 and TRBJ2-7, reads DAGVTQSPTHLIKTRGQQVTLRCSPKSGHDTVSWYQQALGQGPQFIFQYYEEEERQRGNFPDRFSGHQFPNYSSELNVNALLLGDSALYLCASSWGTGSYEQYFGPGTRLTVT.

This chain links TRBV7-8 with TRBJ2-3; 12 bases line up with TRBD2. The V gene's germline CDR1 is SGHVS and CDR2 FQNEAQ. J gave up 0 bases and V 5 bases, and 6 bases lay outside the gene matches. The CDR3 length is 17 residues. CDR3 region: CASSHRGLAGSTDTQYF. In DNA, the CDR3 is TGTGCCAGCAGCCATAGGGGACTAGCGGGCAGCACAGATACGCAGTATTTT.

This clone was detected a few times. The genes are TRBV18 and TRBJ1-2, with 8 bases matching TRBD1. Looked up from germline, CDR1 is KGHSH and CDR2 is LQKENI. V was clipped by 0 bases and J by 0 bases; unmatched bases: 6. This CDR3 has 17 amino acids. The DNA of the CDR3 is TGTGCCAGCTCACCACCGGGCAGGGGGCAGGCTAACTATGGCTACACCTTC. As protein: CASSPPGRGQANYGYTF.

V usage is TRBV9 and J usage is TRBJ2-1; D gene unclear. CDR3 length: 14 residues. V gave up 0 bases and J gave up 8 bases, with 12 bases separating them. The V gene's germline CDR1 is SGDLS and CDR2 YYNGEE. The CDR3 DNA reads TGTGCCAGCAGCGTAGCGTGGGTCGAGGATGAGCAGTTCTTC. As protein: CASSVAWVEDEQFF.

This clone is a singleton in its sample. In DNA, the CDR3 is TGTGCCAGCAGCTTACCGGGGCGACCAGATACGCAGTATTTT. Protein: CASSLPGRPDTQYF. The V gene is TRBV7-2, the J gene TRBJ2-3; the D call may be TRBD1 or TRBD2 (5 bases each). CDR1 is SGHTA and CDR2 is FQGNSA in the germline V gene. V was pared by 2 bases and J by 4 bases, with 10 bases between. CDR3 length equals 14 residues.

The J gene is TRBJ2-5, the V gene TRBV15, with a weak D call TRBD2 (6 bases). This CDR3 spans 15 amino acids. Germline V gene sequence: CDR1 LNHNV, CDR2 YYDKDF (reference sequence). Trimming took off 4 bases at V and 3 bases at J, with 15 bases between the two ends. The CDR3 loop is CATSIDDTGEETQYF. The CDR3 DNA sequence: TGTGCCACCAGCATCGACGATACGGGGGAAGAGACCCAGTACTTC.

This chain links TRBV14 with TRBJ2-3; D unclear. CDR1 and CDR2 from the germline V gene are SGHDN and FVKESK. Trimming pared 4 bases from V and 0 bases from J, leaving 8 bases between. This CDR3 comprises 14 residues. The CDR3 DNA reads TGTGCCAGCAGCCGAATTACCAGCACAGATACGCAGTATTTT. As protein: CASSRITSTDTQYF.